This record covers a single TCR beta chain. The sample is drawn from a study of CD8 T cells in Susac syndrome. About the research overall: Treatment status at blood draw for the Susac syndrome patients was therapy-naive, corticosteroids, or intravenous immunoglobulin alone.

RNA amounts of about 0.5 to 1 ug underwent reverse transcription with random hexamers. The authors amplified TCR beta CDR3 across 54 Vbeta and 13 Jbeta using immunoSEQ multiplex PCR. TCRdb re-derived calls from the immunoSEQ multiplex PCR reads in MiXCR, one entry per CDR3 protein. The sample has roughly 25,000 distinct CDR3 sequences, just under 95% seen once; the top ten hold approximately 0.63%. This CDR3 contains 15 residues. Looked up from germline, CDR1 is LNHDA and CDR2 is SQIVND (reference sequence). Trimming took 0 bases from V and 4 from J, leaving 12 bases between them. This rearrangement joins TRBV19 to TRBJ1-2; D gene uncertain. This TCR came from a human donor with Susac syndrome. The sequenced sample was CD8+ T cells from PBMCs. This CDR3 is CASSIDYGRTYGYTF. The CDR3 DNA is TGTGCCAGTAGTATAGACTACGGACGGACCTATGGCTACACCTTC.